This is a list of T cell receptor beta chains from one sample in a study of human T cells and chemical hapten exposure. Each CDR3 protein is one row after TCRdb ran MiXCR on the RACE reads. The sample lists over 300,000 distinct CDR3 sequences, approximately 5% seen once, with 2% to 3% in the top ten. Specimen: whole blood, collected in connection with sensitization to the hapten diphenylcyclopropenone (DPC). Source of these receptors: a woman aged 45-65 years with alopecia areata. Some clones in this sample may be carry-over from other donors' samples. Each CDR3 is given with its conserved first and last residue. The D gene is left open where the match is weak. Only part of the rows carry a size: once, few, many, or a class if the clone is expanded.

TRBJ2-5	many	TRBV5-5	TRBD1	CASRVQGQDSGPQYF	TGTGCCAGCAGAGTCCAGGGACAGGACAGTGGTCCCCAGTACTTC
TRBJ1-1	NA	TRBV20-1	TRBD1	CSARVNRGRYTEAFF	TGCAGTGCTAGAGTCAACAGGGGCCGGTACACTGAAGCTTTCTTT
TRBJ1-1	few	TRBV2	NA	CASSGSKSNTEAFF	TGTGCCAGCAGTGGGTCAAAATCGAACACTGAAGCTTTCTTT
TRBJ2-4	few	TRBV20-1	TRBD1	CSARSGQGENIQYF	TGCAGTGCCCGATCAGGACAGGGCGAAAACATTCAGTACTTC
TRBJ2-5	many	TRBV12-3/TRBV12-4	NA	CASRPMTQYF	TGTGCCAGCAGACCCATGACCCAGTACTTC
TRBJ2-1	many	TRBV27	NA	CASIDRTYNEQFF	TGTGCCAGCATCGACAGAACCTACAATGAGCAGTTCTTC
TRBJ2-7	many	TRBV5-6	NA	CASSFGGAEQYF	TGTGCCAGCAGCTTTGGGGGGGCCGAGCAGTACTTC
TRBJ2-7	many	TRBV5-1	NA	CASSSQWGWDEQYF	TGCGCCAGCAGCTCACAGTGGGGGTGGGACGAGCAGTACTTC
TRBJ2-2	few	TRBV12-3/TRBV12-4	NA	CASSPHLNTGELFF	TGTGCCAGCAGCCCCCACCTCAATACCGGGGAGCTGTTTTTT
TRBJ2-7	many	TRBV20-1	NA	CSARDLVGPSYEQYF	TGCAGTGCTAGAGATTTAGTGGGCCCTTCCTACGAGCAGTACTTC
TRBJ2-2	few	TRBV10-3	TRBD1	CAISEGTGANTGELFF	TGTGCCATCAGTGAGGGGACAGGGGCTAACACCGGGGAGCTGTTTTTT
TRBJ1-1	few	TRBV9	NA	CASSPWGSTEAFF	TGTGCCAGCAGCCCGTGGGGGAGCACTGAAGCTTTCTTT
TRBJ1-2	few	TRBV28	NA	CASSSGGVNYGYTF	TGTGCCAGCAGTTCCGGGGGGGTTAACTATGGCTACACCTTC
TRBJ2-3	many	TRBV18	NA	CASSTGDPSPADTQYF	TGTGCCAGCTCAACCGGGGATCCTAGTCCAGCAGATACGCAGTATTTT
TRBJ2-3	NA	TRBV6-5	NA	CASSYSKIITDTQYF	TGTGCCAGCAGTTACTCGAAAATCATTACAGATACGCAGTATTTT
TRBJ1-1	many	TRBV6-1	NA	CASSEWGSEAFF	TGTGCCAGCAGTGAATGGGGTTCTGAAGCTTTCTTT
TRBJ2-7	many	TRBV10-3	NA	CAISEASYEQYF	TGTGCCATCAGTGAGGCTTCCTACGAGCAGTACTTC
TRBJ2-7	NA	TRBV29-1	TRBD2	CSIYIGLAGGDEQYF	TGCAGCATATATATTGGACTAGCGGGAGGGGACGAGCAGTACTTC
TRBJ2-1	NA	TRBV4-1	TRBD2	CASSHSGTSTRPEQFF	TGCGCCAGCAGCCACTCCGGGACTAGCACTCGTCCTGAGCAGTTCTTC
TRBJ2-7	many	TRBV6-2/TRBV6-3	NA	CASSYGGPIYEQYF	TGTGCCAGCAGTTACGGGGGACCCATCTACGAGCAGTACTTC
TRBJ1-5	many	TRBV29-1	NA	CSAGLGGNQPQHF	TGCAGCGCCGGACTGGGAGGAAATCAGCCCCAGCATTTT
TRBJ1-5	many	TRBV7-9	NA	CASSQGPNLNQPQHF	TGTGCCAGCAGCCAGGGACCGAATCTCAATCAGCCCCAGCATTTT
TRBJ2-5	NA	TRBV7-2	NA	CASSLAARRQETQYF	TGTGCCAGCAGCTTAGCTGCTCGGAGACAAGAGACCCAGTACTTC
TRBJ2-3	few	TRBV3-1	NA	CASSQRKGVGTDTQYF	TGTGCCAGCAGCCAAAGGAAGGGGGTTGGCACAGATACGCAGTATTTT
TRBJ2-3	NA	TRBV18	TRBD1	CASSPTTGGAGLTQYF	TGTGCCAGCTCACCGACGACAGGGGGCGCCGGGTTGACGCAGTATTTT
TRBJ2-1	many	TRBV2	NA	CASSKQEPDNEQFF	TGTGCCAGCAGTAAGCAGGAACCAGACAATGAGCAGTTCTTC
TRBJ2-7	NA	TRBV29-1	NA	CSVGGGGWSYEQYF	TGCAGCGTTGGGGGAGGAGGATGGAGCTACGAGCAGTACTTC
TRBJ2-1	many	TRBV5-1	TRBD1	CASSFPLDRAGEQFF	TGCGCCAGCAGCTTCCCACTCGACAGGGCCGGTGAGCAGTTCTTC